The present entry profiles one TCR beta chain with its context. Its antigen is undetermined. From the 5' RACE reads, TCRdb called clonotypes with MiXCR, one entry per CDR3 protein. The sample shows approximately 630,000 distinct CDR3 sequences, around 7.4% of them seen only once. The entry originates in a study of identical twins. Study outcomes and limitations: When twins shared out-of-frame alpha sequences, those sequences had excess low generation probability.

The CDR3 runs 15 residues. The germline CDR1 and CDR2 sequences are SGHTS and YDEGEE. Trimming took off 6 bases at V and 8 bases at J, with 21 bases between the two ends. These same records also appear under a second study, on yellow fever vaccine responses in identical twins.

The receptor's source is a woman aged 18-35 years in good health. The material sequenced was PBMCs. This chain uses TRBV5-8 with TRBJ2-1, with D tentatively TRBD1 or TRBD2 (5 bases each). The CDR3 protein is CASTNQGREFDEQFF. The CDR3 DNA follows: TGTGCCAGCACCAACCAGGGCCGGGAATTCGATGAGCAGTTCTTC.